Shown below are 32 T cell receptor beta chains from a single sample sequenced in a study of blood T cell repertoires in COVID-19. Profiled with immunoSEQ multiplex PCR; TCRdb holds only in-frame clones, not every one. The table records around 140,000 clones, about 86% of them present only once. Input material: peripheral blood. All receptors derive from a woman between 55 and 75 years old with acute or convalescent COVID-19.

The chain links TRBV28 to TRBJ2-7, with 8 bases that match TRBD1. V trimming: 3 bases; J trimming: 1 base; junction bases outside the gene matches: 8. The CDR3 is 16 residues long. The germline V gene encodes CDR1 MDHEN and CDR2 SYDVKM. Written as DNA, the CDR3 is TGTGCCAGCAGTTTTCGGGAGACAGGGGAATCCTACGAGCAGTACTTC. Its translation: CASSFRETGESYEQYF.

The chain has TRBV5-1 and TRBJ1-3, with D possibly being TRBD1 (6 bases). The CDR3 loop spans 15 amino acids. Trimming cost V 4 bases and J 5 bases, with 16 bases left between them. The germline gives CDR1 SGHRS, CDR2 YFSETQ. CDR3 nucleotide sequence: TGCGCCAGCAGCCCTGGACAGCCACTGAGAAACACCATATATTTT. Encoded protein: CASSPGQPLRNTIYF.

The rearrangement uses TRBV5-5 and TRBJ1-5; the D gene is possibly TRBD1 (5 bases). CDR1 and CDR2 (germline): SGHKS, YYEKEE (reference sequence). There are 17 residues in the CDR3. Trimming cost V 0 bases and J 3 bases, with 16 bases left between them. In DNA form, the CDR3 reads TGTGCCAGCAGCTTGGACATCGCGGCAGGGAACAATCAGCCCCAGCATTTT. Its translation: CASSLDIAAGNNQPQHF.

V gene TRBV11-3 combines with J gene TRBJ2-7; a weak D match, TRBD1 (5 bases). The V end was cut by 1 base, the J end by 6 bases, with 19 bases between. The CDR3 extends over 16 amino acids. Germline CDR1 and CDR2: SGHNT and YENEEA. The DNA of the CDR3 is TGTGCCAGCAGCTTAGGGTTTAGGGGCGCGAGCCCCGAGCAGTACTTC. Its translation: CASSLGFRGASPEQYF.

This clone was observed a single time. The rearrangement links TRBV6-6 to TRBJ2-7, with 10 nucleotides matching TRBD2. The V gene end was trimmed by 5 bases and the J gene end by 3 bases; junction bases not matched to a gene: 25. Germline V gene sequence: CDR1 MNHNY, CDR2 SVGAGI (reference sequence). CDR3 length: 21 amino acids. The CDR3 nucleotides are TGTGCCAGCAGTCCCCGCCGGGGGACTCGGAGACTAGCGGGCCCGTTCTACGAGCAGTACTTC. This codes for CASSPRRGTRRLAGPFYEQYF.

The J gene is TRBJ2-3, the V gene TRBV5-6; 12 nucleotides align to TRBD2. Germline V gives CDR1 SGHDT, CDR2 YYEEEE. The V gene end was trimmed by 3 bases and the J gene end by 11 bases; junction bases not matched to a gene: 16. This CDR3 has 17 amino acids. DNA for the CDR3: TGTGCCAGCAGCTCGATCCTCCTAGCGGGGGGGCGAATGGGGCAGTATTTT. Amino acid sequence: CASSSILLAGGRMGQYF.

This chain uses TRBV7-8 with TRBJ2-1, with D possibly being TRBD2 (5 bases). V lost 5 bases and J lost 6, with 14 bases in between. There are 14 residues in the CDR3. CDR1 is SGHVS, CDR2 FQNEAQ, per germline. CDR3 amino acids: CASSRARELNEQFF. In DNA form, the CDR3 reads TGTGCCAGCAGCCGGGCCCGGGAACTCAATGAGCAGTTCTTC.

This chain joins TRBV5-1 and TRBJ1-1, with a possible D match to TRBD1 (6 bases). The germline V gene has CDR1 SGHRS and CDR2 YFSETQ. Trimming took 6 bases from V and 6 from J, leaving 18 bases between them. The CDR3 has 14 amino acids. The CDR3 DNA reads TGCGCCAGCAAAACCGCGCCAGGGGTCGCTGAAGCTTTCTTT. Residues: CASKTAPGVAEAFF.

This rearrangement joins TRBV11-3 to TRBJ2-7, with 7 bases lining up with TRBD2. V shed 1 base and J 2 bases; nucleotides not matched to a gene: 5. The CDR3 is 15 amino acids. Germline assignment: CDR1 SGHNT and CDR2 YENEEA. This CDR3 is CASSLALADTYEQYF. As DNA, the CDR3 is TGTGCCAGCAGCTTAGCGCTAGCGGATACCTACGAGCAGTACTTC.

The chain employs TRBV6-6 and TRBJ1-5; D is perhaps TRBD1 (6 bases). V was clipped by 5 bases and J by 0 bases, with 17 bases between them. Germline V gives CDR1 MNHNY, CDR2 SVGAGI (reference sequence). This CDR3 contains 17 residues. CDR3 sequence reads: CASSRTGSVDSNQPQHF. Here the CDR3 DNA reads TGTGCCAGCAGTCGAACAGGGAGCGTTGATAGCAATCAGCCCCAGCATTTT.

This sequence joins TRBV30 and TRBJ1-2; D not resolved. Germline assignment: CDR1 GTSNPN and CDR2 SVGIG (reference sequence). Trimming took off 3 bases at V and 5 bases at J, with 10 bases between the two ends. CDR3 length: 12 residues. The CDR3 region is CAWSPTTYGYTF. The CDR3 DNA reads as TGTGCCTGGAGCCCAACAACGTATGGCTACACCTTC.

The chain employs TRBV11-2 and TRBJ2-5; tentatively, D is TRBD1 (6 bases). Trimming took off 1 base at V and 9 bases at J, with 18 bases between the two ends. Looked up from germline, CDR1 is SGHAT and CDR2 is FQNNGV. The CDR3 is made up of 15 amino acids. The DNA for the CDR3 is TGTGCCAGCAGCTTAGTGGGTAGTAGCTGGGGGCCCCAGTACTTC. Translated: CASSLVGSSWGPQYF.

The V and J genes are TRBV28 and TRBJ2-7; D remains unclear. The CDR3 length is 10 residues. In germline, CDR1 is MDHEN, CDR2 SYDVKM. Trimming took 7 bases from V and 5 from J, leaving 6 bases between them. This CDR3 reads CASNGHEQYF. For the CDR3, the DNA is TGTGCCAGCAATGGGCACGAGCAGTACTTC.

This CDR3 is CASSVRGSPGNTGELFF. As DNA, the CDR3 is TGTGCCAGCAGCGTCCGAGGGTCCCCAGGCAACACCGGGGAGCTGTTTTTT. The V call is TRBV9, the J call TRBJ2-2; D may be TRBD2 (5 bases). CDR3 length: 17 amino acids. Germline V gives CDR1 SGDLS, CDR2 YYNGEE. Between the trimmed V and J ends, which lost 2 bases and 2 bases, there was a span of 16 bases.

V usage is TRBV10-3 and J usage is TRBJ1-2; 9 bases are a match to TRBD1. Trimming took 2 bases from V and 9 from J; bases not matched to a gene: 13. This CDR3 is 16 amino acids long. Germline CDR1 reads ENHRY; CDR2 reads SYGVKD. CDR3 bases: TGTGCCATCAGTGAGAACCCGGGACAGGGTCTAGGAAGCTACACCTTC. Residues: CAISENPGQGLGSYTF.

The gene calls are TRBV24-1 and TRBJ2-7, with 11 positions matching TRBD2. This CDR3 contains 14 residues. The V and J ends lost 3 bases and 4 bases, in that order; junction bases with no gene match: 1. Per germline, CDR1 KGHDR and CDR2 SFDVKD. CDR3 DNA: TGTGCCACCAGTGATCGGACTAGCGGGTACGAGCAGTACTTC. This codes for CATSDRTSGYEQYF.

The chain recombines TRBV28 with TRBJ2-3, with 11 bases fitting TRBD2. Germline CDR1 MDHEN, CDR2 SYDVKM. V lost 3 bases, J lost 7 bases, and 12 bases stayed unmatched. The CDR3 totals 17 residues. DNA of the CDR3: TGTGCCAGCAGTTTGGCAACTAGCGGGGGATTATATTATACGCAGTATTTT. It is translated as CASSLATSGGLYYTQYF.

The chain carries TRBV11-2 and TRBJ2-7; D is perhaps TRBD1 (5 bases). V lost 5 bases to trimming and J lost 4 bases, with 18 bases between them. The germline gives CDR1 SGHAT, CDR2 FQNNGV. The length of the CDR3 is 15 residues. The CDR3 DNA reads TGTGCCAGCAGCCCGCCAGGGATTGGCCGTTACGAGCAGTACTTC. It specifies CASSPPGIGRYEQYF.

The chain employs TRBV11-3 and TRBJ2-1; 12 bases fit TRBD1. This CDR3 has 14 amino acids. J gave up 10 bases and V 5 bases, and 6 bases lay outside the gene matches. Per the germline V gene, CDR1 is SGHNT and CDR2 is YENEEA. The CDR3 reads CASSPGQGAGEQFF. The CDR3 region has the DNA TGTGCCAGCAGCCCGGGACAGGGGGCAGGGGAGCAGTTCTTC.

The V and J genes are TRBV9 and TRBJ2-2; D unresolved. Germline loops: CDR1 SGDLS, CDR2 YYNGEE. The CDR3 extends over 16 amino acids. The germline V and J ends were trimmed by 1 base and 6 bases, with 16 bases remaining between them. The CDR3 DNA sequence: TGTGCCAGCAGCGTATCGATCCAACAGAGCTCCGGGGAGCTGTTTTTT. It yields the protein CASSVSIQQSSGELFF. Filled out from reference TRBV9 and TRBJ2-2, the complete variable domain reads DSGVTQTPKHLITATGQRVTLRCSPRSGDLSVYWYQQSLDQGLQFLIQYYNGEERAKGNILERFSAQQFPDLHSELNLSSLELGDSALYFCASSVSIQQSSGELFFGEGSRLTVL.

Regarding this clone: A much bigger clone sits one base away, suggesting this may be a read error. V and J are TRBV11-2 and TRBJ2-7; tentative D call: TRBD2 (7 bases). CDR1 SGHAT and CDR2 FQNNGV come from the germline V gene. The CDR3 totals 16 residues. CDR3 in DNA: TGTGCCCGCAGCTTAGAGGGGGGGGCAGGAGGGGTCGAGCAGTACTTC. Translation gives CARSLEGGAGGVEQYF.

This clone came up once. The rearrangement uses TRBV5-1 and TRBJ1-2, with 9 positions matching TRBD1. The V and J ends lost 4 bases and 1 base, in that order; junction bases with no gene match: 5. The CDR3 has 15 amino acids. The germline gives CDR1 SGHRS, CDR2 YFSETQ. CDR3 loop: CASSNEGQGNYGYTF. CDR3 DNA: TGCGCCAGCAGCAACGAGGGACAGGGTAACTATGGCTACACCTTC.

V gene TRBV27 combines with J gene TRBJ1-5, with D maybe TRBD1 (5 bases). Trimming took 7 bases from V and 1 from J, leaving 17 bases between them. The CDR3 consists of 16 residues. Germline CDR1 is MNHEY and CDR2 is SMNVEV (reference sequence). In DNA form, the CDR3 reads TGTGCCAGCACCAGTTTGGGGGGTATGAGCAATCAGCCCCAGCATTTT. It translates to CASTSLGGMSNQPQHF.

Only one count was recorded for this clone. The chain couples TRBV9 to TRBJ1-1; 7 bases align to TRBD1. Trimming at V came to 4 bases and at J to 0 bases, leaving 9 bases not matched to a gene. This CDR3 is 16 amino acids long. The germline V gene encodes CDR1 SGDLS and CDR2 YYNGEE. Here the CDR3 DNA reads TGTGCCAGCAGCTCGCCACAGGGGCAAATGAACACTGAAGCTTTCTTT. It is translated as CASSSPQGQMNTEAFF. Full variable domain (outside the CDR3, taken from reference TRBV9 and TRBJ1-1): DSGVTQTPKHLITATGQRVTLRCSPRSGDLSVYWYQQSLDQGLQFLIQYYNGEERAKGNILERFSAQQFPDLHSELNLSSLELGDSALYFCASSSPQGQMNTEAFFGQGTRLTVV.

This chain links TRBV7-8 with TRBJ1-1; possibly TRBD1 for D (6 bases). V lost 1 base, J lost 1 base, and 10 bases lay in between. The CDR3 spans 15 residues. CDR1 and CDR2 (germline): SGHVS, FQNEAQ. CDR3 DNA: TGTGCCAGCAGCTTAGTACAGGGAAGGAACACTGAAGCTTTCTTT. Translating gives CASSLVQGRNTEAFF.

The rearrangement joins TRBV14 to TRBJ2-7; D remains unclear. Trimming cost V 0 bases and J 6 bases, with 9 bases left between them. Per the germline V gene, CDR1 is SGHDN and CDR2 is FVKESK. CDR3 size: 13 residues. The CDR3, as DNA: TGTGCCAGCAGCCAAGATATGCGGTTCGAGCAGTACTTC. Residues: CASSQDMRFEQYF. Based on the CDR3 plus reference TRBV14 and TRBJ2-7, the full variable domain is EAGVTQFPSHSVIEKGQTVTLRCDPISGHDNLYWYRRVMGKEIKFLLHFVKESKQDESGMPNNRFLAERTGGTYSTLKVQPAELEDSGVYFCASSQDMRFEQYFGPGTRLTVT.

This chain connects TRBV9 to TRBJ2-7; no definite D call. The CDR3 runs to 14 residues. Germline CDR1 and CDR2: SGDLS and YYNGEE. V was cut by 4 bases and J by 7 bases, with 18 bases left in between. Written as DNA, the CDR3 is TGTGCCAGCAGCCCCAGAGGCCTCCCCGGGGAGCAGTACTTC. Its protein is CASSPRGLPGEQYF.

V is TRBV10-3 and J is TRBJ1-1, with D possibly matching TRBD1 (5 bases). Trimming removed 6 bases from V and 1 base from J, with 24 bases in between. The CDR3 contains 18 residues. CDR1 ENHRY and CDR2 SYGVKD come from the germline V gene. The CDR3: CAISGGVINRQTNTEAFF. CDR3 sequence (DNA): TGTGCCATCAGCGGAGGGGTAATCAATCGACAGACGAACACTGAAGCTTTCTTT.

This chain connects TRBV9 to TRBJ1-1; no definite D call. Per germline, CDR1 SGDLS and CDR2 YYNGEE. The CDR3 runs to 13 residues. Trimming cost V 0 bases and J 6 bases, with 9 bases left between them. CDR3 loop: CASSVGLAAEAFF. The CDR3 DNA is TGTGCCAGCAGCGTAGGTTTGGCTGCTGAAGCTTTCTTT.

This chain uses TRBV4-2 with TRBJ2-4, with D perhaps TRBD2 (5 bases). Looked up from germline, CDR1 is LGHNA and CDR2 is YNFKEQ. This CDR3 is 16 amino acids long. V dropped 6 bases and J dropped 1 base, with 16 bases sitting between them. The CDR3 here is CASRLQVSGAKNIQYF. CDR3 sequence (DNA): TGTGCCAGCAGGCTACAAGTATCGGGGGCCAAAAACATTCAGTACTTC.

This chain connects TRBV3-1 (or the pseudogene TRBV3-2) to TRBJ2-7; 7 nucleotides match TRBD1. The V segment lost 4 bases and the J segment 1 base; nucleotides outside the gene matches: 4. In germline, CDR1 is LGHDT, CDR2 YNNKEL (reference sequence). The CDR3 has 14 residues. CDR3 sequence reads: CASSPGTVSYEQYF. The CDR3 bases are TGTGCCAGCAGCCCTGGGACAGTGTCCTACGAGCAGTACTTC.

This sequence joins TRBV5-6 and TRBJ2-3; D might be TRBD2 (7 bases). Germline V gives CDR1 SGHDT, CDR2 YYEEEE. The CDR3 loop spans 15 amino acids. V lost 2 bases and J lost 4, with 14 bases in between. This CDR3 is CASSFRRGGADTQYF. The CDR3 bases are TGTGCCAGCAGCTTTCGAAGAGGGGGGGCAGATACGCAGTATTTT.